The 8 T cell receptor beta chains presented below share a single source sample, sequenced in a study of blood T cell repertoires in COVID-19. Method: immunoSEQ multiplex PCR; TCRdb's copy keeps in-frame clones and lacks some. Among more than 60,000 clones listed, roughly 70% were seen once. Sequencing was done on a sample of peripheral blood. All receptors come from a human donor with acute or convalescent COVID-19. The donor label of this sample is uncertain.

The rearrangement links TRBV4-1 to TRBJ2-1; TRBD2 agrees at 10 bases. V lost 0 bases, J lost 0 bases, and 5 bases stayed unmatched. The CDR3 is 18 amino acids. The V gene's germline CDR1 is MGHRA and CDR2 YSYEKL. The CDR3 sequence: CASSQDTSGDSSYNEQFF. In DNA form, the CDR3 reads TGCGCCAGCAGCCAAGATACTAGCGGGGACAGCTCCTACAATGAGCAGTTCTTC.

The chain carries TRBV6-2 or TRBV6-3 and TRBJ2-7; 7 nucleotides agree with TRBD1. The junction had 5 bases not matched to a gene; V was cut back by 6 bases and J by 0 bases. Germline CDR1 MNHEY, CDR2 SVGEGT. The CDR3 covers 14 residues. DNA for the CDR3: TGTGCCAGCAGCCCGACAGGGAGCTCCTACGAGCAGTACTTC. Encoded protein: CASSPTGSSYEQYF.

The genes are TRBV6-5 and TRBJ1-4; 11 bases line up with TRBD1. There are 15 residues in the CDR3. In germline, CDR1 is MNHEY, CDR2 SVGAGI. V dropped 7 bases and J dropped 7; count of bases not matched to a gene: 8. CDR3 residues: CASKGQGARGEKLFF. The CDR3 DNA follows: TGTGCCAGCAAAGGACAGGGGGCGCGAGGTGAAAAACTGTTTTTT.

The gene calls are TRBV10-3 and TRBJ2-3, with D possibly being TRBD2 (6 bases). Germline assignment: CDR1 ENHRY and CDR2 SYGVKD. V lost 8 bases and J lost 4, with 16 bases in between. The CDR3 sequence is 14 residues long. CDR3 sequence reads: CAISRGDSSDTQYF. In DNA form, the CDR3 reads TGTGCCATCTCGCGGGGAGATAGTTCAGATACGCAGTATTTT.

This clone was detected only once. The chain uses TRBV4-2 and TRBJ2-7, with a tentative D call TRBD1 (5 bases). Germline V lookup: CDR1 LGHNA, CDR2 YNFKEQ. Deletions cut 1 base from V and 2 bases from J, with 9 bases between. The CDR3 extends over 14 amino acids. The CDR3 region is CASSQADTAYEQYF. Written as DNA, the CDR3 is TGTGCCAGCAGCCAAGCGGACACTGCCTACGAGCAGTACTTC.

The chain couples TRBV24-1 to TRBJ2-1, with D perhaps matching TRBD1 (6 bases). CDR3 size: 13 residues. The V end lost 12 bases, the J end lost 5 bases, and 16 bases lay between the germline ends. In germline, CDR1 is KGHDR, CDR2 SFDVKD. CDR3 in DNA: TGTGCCTCCTCCACAGGGAATGACAATGAGCAGTTCTTC. Protein product: CASSTGNDNEQFF.

This clone showed up just a few times. The rearrangement uses TRBV19 and TRBJ2-2, with D possibly TRBD1 on 5 matching bases. Per germline, CDR1 LNHDA and CDR2 SQIVND (reference sequence). The CDR3 is 15 residues long. Trimming took 7 bases from V and 2 from J, leaving 14 bases between them. The CDR3 sequence is CASNRRAINTGELFF. In DNA, the CDR3 is TGTGCCAGTAATCGCAGGGCGATTAACACCGGGGAGCTGTTTTTT.

The V and J genes are TRBV27 and TRBJ2-1; 10 positions agree with TRBD1. The V segment lost 5 bases and the J segment 7 bases; nucleotides outside the gene matches: 11. The V gene's germline CDR1 is MNHEY and CDR2 SMNVEV (reference sequence). CDR3 length equals 16 residues. CDR3 loop: CASSPRDRGRANEQFF. The CDR3 DNA is TGTGCCAGCAGTCCCCGGGACAGGGGAAGAGCAAATGAGCAGTTCTTC.